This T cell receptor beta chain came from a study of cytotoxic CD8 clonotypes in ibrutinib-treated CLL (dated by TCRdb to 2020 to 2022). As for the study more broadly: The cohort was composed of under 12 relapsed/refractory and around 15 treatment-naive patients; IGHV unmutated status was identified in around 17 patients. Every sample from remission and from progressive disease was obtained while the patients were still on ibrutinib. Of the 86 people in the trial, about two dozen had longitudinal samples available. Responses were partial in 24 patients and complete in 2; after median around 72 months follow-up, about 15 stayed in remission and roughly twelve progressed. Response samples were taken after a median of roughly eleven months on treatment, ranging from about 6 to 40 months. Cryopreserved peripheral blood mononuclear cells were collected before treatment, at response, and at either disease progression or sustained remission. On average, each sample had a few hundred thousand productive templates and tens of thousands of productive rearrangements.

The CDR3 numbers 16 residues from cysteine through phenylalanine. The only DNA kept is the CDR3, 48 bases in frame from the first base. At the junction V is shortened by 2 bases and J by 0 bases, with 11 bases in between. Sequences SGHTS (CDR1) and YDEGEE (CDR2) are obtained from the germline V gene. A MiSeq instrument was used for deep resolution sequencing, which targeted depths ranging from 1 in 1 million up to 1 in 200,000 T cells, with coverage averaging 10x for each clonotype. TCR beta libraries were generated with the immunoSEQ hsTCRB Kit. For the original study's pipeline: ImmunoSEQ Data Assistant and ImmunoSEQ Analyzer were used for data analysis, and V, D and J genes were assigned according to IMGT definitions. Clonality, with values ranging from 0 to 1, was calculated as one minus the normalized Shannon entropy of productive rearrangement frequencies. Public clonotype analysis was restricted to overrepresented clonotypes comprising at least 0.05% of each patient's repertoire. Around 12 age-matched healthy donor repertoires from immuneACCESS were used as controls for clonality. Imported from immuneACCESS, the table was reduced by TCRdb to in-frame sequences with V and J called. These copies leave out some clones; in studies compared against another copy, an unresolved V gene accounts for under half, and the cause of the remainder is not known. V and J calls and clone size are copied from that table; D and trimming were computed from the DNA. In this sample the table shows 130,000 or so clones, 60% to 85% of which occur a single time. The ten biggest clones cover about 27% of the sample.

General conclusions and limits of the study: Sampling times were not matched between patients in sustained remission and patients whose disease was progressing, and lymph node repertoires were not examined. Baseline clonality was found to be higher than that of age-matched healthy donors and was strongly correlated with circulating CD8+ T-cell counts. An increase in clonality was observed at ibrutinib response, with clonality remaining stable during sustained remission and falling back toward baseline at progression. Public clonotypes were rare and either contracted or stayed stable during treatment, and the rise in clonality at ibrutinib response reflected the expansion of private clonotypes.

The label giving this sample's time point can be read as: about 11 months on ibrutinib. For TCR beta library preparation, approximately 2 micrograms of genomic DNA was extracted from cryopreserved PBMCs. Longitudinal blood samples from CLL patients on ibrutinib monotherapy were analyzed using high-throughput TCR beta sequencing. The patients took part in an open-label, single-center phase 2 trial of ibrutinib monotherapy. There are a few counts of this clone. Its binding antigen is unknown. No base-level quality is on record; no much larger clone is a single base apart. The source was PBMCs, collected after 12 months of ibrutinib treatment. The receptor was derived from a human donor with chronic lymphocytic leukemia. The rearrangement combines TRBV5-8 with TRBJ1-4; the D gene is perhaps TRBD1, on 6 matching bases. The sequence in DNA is TGTGCCAGCAGCTTAGGACAGCAAGCAACTAATGAAAAACTGTTTTTT. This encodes CASSLGQQATNEKLFF.